This paragraph covers one T cell receptor beta chain sequence. This clonotype was recorded many times. The target of this receptor is not known. No much larger clone exists at a distance of one base, and base qualities are not known. The data stem from a study of T cells in Graves' hyperthyroidism and ophthalmopathy (dated by TCRdb to between 2018 and 2020). Broadly, across the study: Peripheral blood samples were taken at initial diagnosis, before any treatment was given. Thyroid tissue and blood T-cell repertoires from six or seven Graves' hyperthyroidism patients were also compared in the study. After sampling, hyperthyroidism patients received methimazole starting at 30 mg daily, and ophthalmopathy patients received high-dose intravenous methylprednisolone. The paper reports TCR Vbeta CDR3 sequencing of some 140 peripheral blood samples: some 41 ophthalmopathy, fewer than 80 hyperthyroidism and around 17 progressor patients. The 100 or so discovery patients were randomly split 7:3 into training and test sets. To identify distinguishing TCR V-J signatures, a discovery cohort of 100 patients was used, comprising fewer than 45 with Graves' ophthalmopathy and some 60 with stable Graves' hyperthyroidism. Whether ophthalmopathy could be predicted prospectively was tested in an independent validation cohort made up of fewer than 20 hyperthyroidism patients plus 17 patients who later progressed to ophthalmopathy.

Beyond this particular receptor, the publication reports: Sample size was not statistically predetermined, and blinding of investigators to group allocation was not performed. Ophthalmopathy was separated from stable hyperthyroidism by a 13 V-J signature model, with approximately 85% sensitivity and 81% to 83% specificity obtained in cross-validation and 80%/75% obtained in testing. Most expanded thyroid clonotypes (frequency above 0.001) were also found in blood, which suggests that blood repertoires may mirror thyroid immune responses. In validation, the model predicted progression to ophthalmopathy with approximately 69% sensitivity and 72% to 85% specificity, a median of around six months before onset.

The TCR beta CDR3 regions were amplified from the RNA transcripts. For the first round of RT-PCR on the TCR CDR3, the HTBI primer set was used together with the Qiagen OneStep RT-PCR kit. Libraries were constructed in a second round of multiplex PCR, after which size selection and purification were performed. Libraries were sequenced paired-end with 100 bp reads on an Illumina HiSeq2000. As for the authors' bioinformatics: SOAPnuke was used to process the raw data, removing reads that contained adapters or uncalled bases, had a mean Phred below 15, or lacked an exact match to the constant primer or identifier. COPE v1.2.5 was used to merge the high-quality paired reads, and each unique nucleotide sequence was defined as a clonotype. MiTCR v1.1 was used to align the clonotypes against IMGT TRBV, TRBD and TRBJ reference segments. Analysis was restricted to V-J combinations with a frequency above 0.0001, which covered 98% to 99.2% of repertoires. The TCS score was defined as F50 (clonal expansion) divided by E x V (chaos), with BLOSUM62-based TCRdist calculated between CDR3 peptides within each V-J. Welch's t-statistics and random forest reduced around 520 V-J features to some 14, which were used in a naive Bayes classifier (R e1071). TCRdb trimmed the raw reads at Q25, called clones with MiXCR and kept productive beta chains. When rows share a CDR3 protein, they turn into one entry using the most common DNA and genes. The V and J calls, along with clone size, are taken from TCRdb and not from the paper's own processing. This sample has around 500,000 distinct CDR3 sequences in its table, and 14% of those were observed once. Jointly, the top ten make up about 15% of the sample.

Between the V and J ends, shortened by 6 bases and 7 bases respectively, the junction contains 16 bases. The CDR3 contains 13 residues, cysteine and phenylalanine counted. The entry retains the CDR3 DNA only, 39 bases that are in frame from base 1. The germline V gene (reference sequence) yields DFQATT for CDR1 and SNEGSKA for CDR2. A patient counted as having stable Graves' hyperthyroidism if no progression to ophthalmopathy occurred over 18 months of follow-up. Hyperthyroidism patients were newly diagnosed, had a disease duration of under 2 months, and were aged 18 to 65 years. Exclusion was applied to patients with uncontrolled infections, other autoimmune diseases, pregnancy or lactation. Clinical symptoms, serum thyroxine and TRAb, thyroid ultrasound, and orbital computed tomography formed the basis for the diagnoses. PBMCs were separated from under 12 ml of fresh peripheral blood using Ficoll-Paque density gradient centrifugation. Trizol reagent was used to extract total RNA, and RNA quality was then checked on an Agilent 2100 Bioanalyzer.

This sequence uses TRBV20-1 and TRBJ2-1; the D gene lacks a confident call. The specimen sequenced was blood. This TCR was sampled from a middle-aged woman with Graves' hyperthyroidism. The DNA sequence is TGCAGTGCCCCATTCGACGGGCGGAATGAGCAGTTCTTC. The encoded protein is CSAPFDGRNEQFF.